The 25 T cell receptor beta chains in this list originate from one sample, sequenced in a study of CD8+ T cells in alopecia areata. The treatment denotes: oral pan-JAK inhibitor, 5-10 mg twice daily. cDNA reverse transcribed from extracted RNA served as the sequencing template. Profiling relied on immunoSEQ multiplex PCR, and the TCRdb table lists in-frame clones only, not all of them. The sample yields some 200,000 clones, less than 50% seen once. Material: CD4+ T cells sorted from blood, obtained at approximately week 37, from a patient treated with tofacitinib. The source of these receptors is a human donor with alopecia areata.

This clone was found a few times. J is TRBJ1-1 and V is TRBV7-9, with D hard to call. The CDR3 covers 13 residues. Trimming removed 5 bases from V and 4 bases from J, with 11 bases in between. The V gene's germline CDR1 is SEHNR and CDR2 FQNEAQ (reference sequence). This chain's CDR3 is CASSRLMGTEAFF. The DNA for the CDR3 is TGTGCCAGCAGCCGACTGATGGGCACTGAAGCTTTCTTT.

In this sample, this clone turned up many times. The genes are TRBV11-2 and TRBJ2-1; no firm D call. The V end was cut by 0 bases, the J end by 11 bases, with 11 bases between. The germline gives CDR1 SGHAT, CDR2 FQNNGV. The CDR3 runs 13 residues. CDR3 in DNA: TGTGCCAGCAGCTTAGAGGCAGCCGGAAAGCAGTTCTTC. Protein product: CASSLEAAGKQFF.

This chain connects TRBV9 to TRBJ1-2; the match to TRBD1 covers 7 bases. Germline assignment: CDR1 SGDLS and CDR2 YYNGEE. The CDR3 sequence is 14 residues long. V lost 3 bases and J lost 8; bases outside the gene matches: 10. In DNA, the CDR3 is TGTGCCAGCAGCGAAGAGACAGGGTCAAGCGGCTACACCTTC. Amino acids: CASSEETGSSGYTF.

On this clone itself: At one boundary the junction diverges from the germline segment, which might be a read error. This sequence joins TRBV10-3 and TRBJ2-3; 10 positions match TRBD1. Germline V gene sequence: CDR1 ENHRY, CDR2 SYGVKD. The CDR3 is 17 amino acids. The CDR3 protein is CAISRQGPGTGADTQYF. The DNA for the CDR3 is TGTGCCATCAGTAGACAGGGGCCAGGGACAGGGGCAGATACGCAATATTTT.

V is TRBV19 and J is TRBJ2-1, with D maybe TRBD2 (6 bases). The CDR3 is made up of 14 amino acids. V dropped 4 bases and J dropped 8 bases, with 15 bases sitting between them. CDR1 is LNHDA, CDR2 SQIVND, per germline (reference sequence). The CDR3 loop is CASSREAGSHEQFF. CDR3 sequence (DNA): TGTGCCAGTAGTAGGGAGGCAGGGTCTCATGAGCAGTTCTTC.

V usage is TRBV9 and J usage is TRBJ2-7; no clear D gene. CDR3 length equals 14 residues. Trimming cost V 0 bases and J 1 base, with 8 bases left between them. Germline CDR1 reads SGDLS; CDR2 reads YYNGEE. The CDR3 coding sequence is TGTGCCAGCAGCGTAGGGGCAGAGTCCTACGAGCAGTACTTC. Translated: CASSVGAESYEQYF.

This chain joins TRBV6-1 and TRBJ2-5, with D unresolved. The CDR3 covers 14 residues. V lost 6 bases and J lost 2, with 13 bases in between. In germline, CDR1 is MNHNS, CDR2 SASEGT. CDR3 in amino acids: CASSHTVGQETQYF. CDR3 nucleotide sequence: TGTGCCAGCAGCCACACCGTAGGTCAAGAGACCCAGTACTTC.

This clone was picked up one time. The chain employs TRBV7-2 and TRBJ1-1; 7 nucleotides agree with TRBD1. CDR3 length: 13 residues. From germline, CDR1 is SGHTA and CDR2 FQGNSA. With 5 bases clipped from V and 7 bases from J, the junction kept 7 bases outside the gene matches. The CDR3 sequence is CASSTRQGDEAFF. The CDR3 coding sequence is TGTGCCAGCAGCACCCGACAGGGAGATGAAGCTTTCTTT. Combining the CDR3 with reference TRBV7-2 and TRBJ1-1 gives the whole variable domain GAGVSQSPSNKVTEKGKDVELRCDPISGHTALYWYRQSLGQGLEFLIYFQGNSAPDKSGLPSDRFSAERTGGSVSTLTIQRTQQEDSAVYLCASSTRQGDEAFFGQGTRLTVV.

This rearrangement joins TRBV2 to TRBJ2-1, with D perhaps matching TRBD2 (6 bases). CDR3 length: 13 amino acids. V lost 6 bases and J 3 bases, leaving 9 bases between the germline ends. In germline, CDR1 is SNHLY, CDR2 FYNNEI. The CDR3 is CASRAGYYNEQFF. The DNA of the CDR3 is TGTGCCAGCAGAGCGGGTTACTACAATGAGCAGTTCTTC.

The chain employs TRBV4-3 and TRBJ1-1; D remains ambiguous. Trimming cost V 1 base and J 2 bases, with 8 bases left between them. Germline V gene data show CDR1 as LGHNA and CDR2 as YSLEER. The CDR3 totals 14 residues. The CDR3 loop is CASSQAAANTEAFF. The CDR3 nucleotides are TGCGCCAGCAGCCAAGCCGCGGCAAACACTGAAGCTTTCTTT.

The rearrangement uses TRBV10-3 and TRBJ2-3; no definite D call. Germline CDR1 and CDR2: ENHRY and SYGVKD. Trimming removed 6 bases at V and 8 bases at J, with 12 bases between. The CDR3 is 12 amino acids. CDR3 nucleotides: TGTGCCATCAGGCCAAAGTCGGGTACGCAGTATTTT. Its protein is CAIRPKSGTQYF.

This clone was observed a few times. This rearrangement joins TRBV30 to TRBJ2-7; D is uncertain. CDR3 length: 16 amino acids. V lost 0 bases, J lost 6 bases, and 21 bases lay in between. Germline V gene lookup returns CDR1 GTSNPN and CDR2 SVGIG (reference sequence). This chain's CDR3 is CAWSVRQARSYGEQYF. CDR3 nucleotides: TGTGCCTGGAGTGTTCGCCAGGCTAGAAGTTACGGCGAGCAGTACTTC. The variable domain in full, with the rest retrieved from reference TRBV30 and TRBJ2-7, is SQTIHQWPATLVQPVGSPLSLECTVEGTSNPNLYWYRQAAGRGLQLLFYSVGIGQISSEVPQNLSASRPQDRQFILSSKKLLLSDSGFYLCAWSVRQARSYGEQYFGPGTRLTVT.

This chain uses TRBV30 with TRBJ1-5, with TRBD1 as a possible D gene (5 bases). This CDR3 contains 13 residues. Trimming left V 3 bases short and J 5 bases short, with 11 bases between. The germline gives CDR1 GTSNPN, CDR2 SVGIG (reference sequence). The CDR3 DNA reads as TGTGCCTGGAGCGGGGGGTTAGATCAGCCCCAGCATTTT. This sequence encodes CAWSGGLDQPQHF.

There are many counts of this clone. The genes are TRBV7-9 and TRBJ2-1; 14 bases fit TRBD2. The V gene end was trimmed by 4 bases and the J gene end by 9 bases; junction bases not matched to a gene: 11. This CDR3 comprises 17 residues. Germline V gene lookup returns CDR1 SEHNR and CDR2 FQNEAQ (reference sequence). CDR3 nucleotides: TGTGCCAGCAGCTCTCCGTGGACTAGCGGGAGGTCATTTGAGCAGTTCTTC. Translated, it gives CASSSPWTSGRSFEQFF. Combining the CDR3 with reference TRBV7-9 and TRBJ2-1 gives the whole variable domain DTGVSQNPRHKITKRGQNVTFRCDPISEHNRLYWYRQTLGQGPEFLTYFQNEAQLEKSRLLSDRFSAERPKGSFSTLEIQRTEQGDSAMYLCASSSPWTSGRSFEQFFGPGTRLTVL.

The chain couples TRBV7-2 to TRBJ2-7; weak D call: TRBD2 (6 bases). Trimming shortened V by 0 bases and J by 2 bases, and 11 bases separated the two germline ends. CDR3 size: 15 residues. The V gene's germline CDR1 is SGHTA and CDR2 FQGNSA. In nucleotides, the CDR3 is TGTGCCAGCAGCTTAGCTTCCGGGAGCCCCTACGAGCAGTACTTC. It yields the protein CASSLASGSPYEQYF.

This clone was counted a single time. The CDR3 bases are TGTGCCAGCAGTTTGGGAATCACAAATCAGCCCCAGCATTTT. Encoded protein: CASSLGITNQPQHF. The chain recombines TRBV6-6 with TRBJ1-5; D is unclear. This CDR3 region has 14 residues. Germline values: CDR1 MNHNY, CDR2 SVGAGI (reference sequence). The V end lost 4 bases, the J end lost 4 bases, and 11 bases lay between the germline ends.

A single count supports this clone. The chain has TRBV9 and TRBJ2-5, with D perhaps TRBD2 (9 bases). The CDR3 extends over 18 amino acids. The V gene lost 1 base and the J gene lost 5 bases, with 24 bases spanning the gap. Germline CDR1 SGDLS, CDR2 YYNGEE. The CDR3 DNA reads TGTGCCAGCAGCGTAACCCAGGGGGCCCTAGCGGGATCCGAGACCCAGTACTTC. Its protein is CASSVTQGALAGSETQYF. Complete variable domain (other parts from reference TRBV9 and TRBJ2-5): DSGVTQTPKHLITATGQRVTLRCSPRSGDLSVYWYQQSLDQGLQFLIQYYNGEERAKGNILERFSAQQFPDLHSELNLSSLELGDSALYFCASSVTQGALAGSETQYFGPGTRLLVL.

The chain couples TRBV30 to TRBJ1-3; D gene ambiguous. The V gene's germline CDR1 is GTSNPN and CDR2 SVGIG (reference sequence). The CDR3 loop spans 12 amino acids. Trimming removed 5 bases at V and 4 bases at J, with 9 bases between. CDR3 DNA: TGTGCCTGGGGGCCCTACGGAAACACCATATATTTT. Translating gives CAWGPYGNTIYF.

This clone was seen a few times. This rearrangement joins TRBV9 to TRBJ2-1; possible D gene TRBD1, 6 bases. The CDR3 loop spans 16 amino acids. CDR1 is SGDLS, CDR2 YYNGEE, per germline. The germline V and J ends were trimmed by 4 bases and 1 base, with 15 bases remaining between them. The DNA of the CDR3 is TGTGCCAGCAGCCGAGTCTGGCAGGGGTCCTACAATGAGCAGTTCTTC. Protein: CASSRVWQGSYNEQFF.

This clone was recorded only once. This chain uses TRBV19 with TRBJ1-5; D remains unclear. V was pared by 3 bases and J by 6 bases, with 12 bases between. Per germline, CDR1 LNHDA and CDR2 SQIVND (reference sequence). There are 14 residues in the CDR3. DNA for the CDR3: TGTGCCAGTAGTATGTCCGGGAATGGTCAGCCCCAGCATTTT. As protein: CASSMSGNGQPQHF.

The DNA of the CDR3 is TGTGCCAGCAGGGGGGAAGGGTCCCATTATGCCGAGCAGTACTTC. Its translation: CASRGEGSHYAEQYF. V and J are TRBV27 and TRBJ2-7, with D perhaps TRBD1 or TRBD2 (5 bases each). From germline, CDR1 is MNHEY and CDR2 SMNVEV (reference sequence). This CDR3 is 15 amino acids long. The V gene lost 6 bases and the J gene lost 6 bases, with 21 bases spanning the gap.

This clone appeared a few times. CDR3 in DNA: TGTGCCAGCAGCAAACTAGGGACAGTGGAAGAGACCCAGTACTTC. Protein: CASSKLGTVEETQYF. This chain joins TRBV28 and TRBJ2-5, with 7 bases lining up with TRBD1. CDR1 and CDR2 (germline): MDHEN, SYDVKM. The CDR3 runs 15 residues. J was trimmed by 3 bases and V by 6 bases; bases with no gene match: 10. Full variable domain (outside the CDR3, taken from reference TRBV28 and TRBJ2-5): DVKVTQSSRYLVKRTGEKVFLECVQDMDHENMFWYRQDPGLGLRLIYFSYDVKMKEKGDIPEGYSVSREKKERFSLILESASTNQTSMYLCASSKLGTVEETQYFGPGTRLLVL.

This clone came up once. Written as DNA, the CDR3 is TGTGCCAGCAGCTTCAATGGTGCTGAAGCTTTCTTT. Its translation is CASSFNGAEAFF. The chain uses TRBV11-2 and TRBJ1-1, with D uncertain. Trimming stripped 3 bases from V and 6 bases from J, with 8 bases between. Per the germline V gene, CDR1 is SGHAT and CDR2 is FQNNGV. This CDR3 region has 12 residues.

The chain links TRBV19 to TRBJ1-5, with D perhaps TRBD1 (5 bases). Germline V lookup: CDR1 LNHDA, CDR2 SQIVND (reference sequence). Trimming cost V 3 bases and J 0 bases, with 18 bases left between them. CDR3 length: 18 amino acids. CDR3 region: CASSIDLPTDYSNQPQHF. Written as DNA, the CDR3 is TGTGCCAGTAGTATTGACCTACCGACAGATTATAGCAATCAGCCCCAGCATTTT.

The chain combines TRBV27 with TRBJ2-1; 12 bases are shared with TRBD2. This CDR3 spans 16 amino acids. Germline V gives CDR1 MNHEY, CDR2 SMNVEV (reference sequence). V lost 4 bases, J lost 6 bases, and 7 bases stayed unmatched. CDR3 coding DNA: TGTGCCAGCAGTTCCCCGACTAGCGGGAGTACCAATGAGCAGTTCTTC. Translation: CASSSPTSGSTNEQFF.